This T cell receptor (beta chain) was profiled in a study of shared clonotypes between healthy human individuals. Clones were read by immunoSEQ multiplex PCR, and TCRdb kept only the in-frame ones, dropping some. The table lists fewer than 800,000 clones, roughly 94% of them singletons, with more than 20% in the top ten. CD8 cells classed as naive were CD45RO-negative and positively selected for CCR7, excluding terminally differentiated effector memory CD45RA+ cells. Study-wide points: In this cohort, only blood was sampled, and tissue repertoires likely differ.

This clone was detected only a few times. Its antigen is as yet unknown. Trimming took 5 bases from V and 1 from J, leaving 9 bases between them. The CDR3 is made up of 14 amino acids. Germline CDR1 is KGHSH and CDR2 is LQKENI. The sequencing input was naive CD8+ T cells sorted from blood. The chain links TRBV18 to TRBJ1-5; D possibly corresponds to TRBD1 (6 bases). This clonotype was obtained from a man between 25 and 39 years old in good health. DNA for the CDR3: TGTGCCAGCTCAAACAGGGTAAGCAATCAGCCCCAGCATTTT. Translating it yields CASSNRVSNQPQHF.